This T cell receptor beta chain was documented in a study of cytotoxic CD8 clonotypes in ibrutinib-treated CLL. General study findings and limits: Among the clonotypes, public ones were uncommon and contracted or held stable on treatment. The study found clonality rose at ibrutinib response, then fell toward baseline at progression.

This clone is medium-sized. Its antigen is not identified. Trimming stripped 5 bases from V and 6 bases from J, with 18 bases between. The germline V gene has CDR1 WNHNN and CDR2 SYGVQD (reference sequence). The CDR3 totals 15 residues. The planned depth of sequencing spanned 1 in 200,000 to 1 in 1 million T cells. Using immunoSEQ multiplex PCR, the repertoire was profiled, and TCRdb retains in-frame clones only, with some absent. The table records around 140,000 clones, 60% to 85% of them present only once. The specimen comprised PBMCs, sampled after 24 months of ibrutinib treatment. The chain uses TRBV10-1 and TRBJ2-3, with D perhaps TRBD2 (7 bases). The sequence was collected from a human donor with chronic lymphocytic leukemia. The CDR3 DNA sequence: TGCGCCAGCAGTCCCAGGGGAGGGGGGCTGGATACGCAGTATTTT. It translates to CASSPRGGGLDTQYF.